This T cell receptor delta chain was retrieved from a study of gamma-delta T cells after stem cell transplantation. About this clone itself: A far bigger clonotype differs at one base, so this is likely a read error. Other DNA sequences from this sample encode an identical CDR3 as well.

Germline V gene sequence: CDR1 GEAIGNYY, CDR2 EKD. The CDR3 runs 18 residues. TCRdb fed the RT-PCR reads into CATT to redo clone calling. The table shows about 11,000 delta-chain clones, with around 1.2% occurring only once. This sequence was found in a human donor. It is not recorded whose cells these are; they may come from a transplant donor. The genes are TRDV2 and TRDJ3; D ambiguous. Sequencing was carried out using gamma-delta T cells. The CDR3 sequence is CACDTVRSRDWDTRQMFF. The CDR3 DNA reads TGTGCCTGCGACACCGTGCGGAGTAGGGACTGGGACACCCGACAGATGTTTTTC.